The next 18 T cell receptor beta chains were all read from a single sample in a study of shared clonotypes between healthy human individuals. The table came from immunoSEQ multiplex PCR; TCRdb's copy has only in-frame clones and leaves some out. The table shows some 1,100,000 clones, with 75% to 85% occurring only once. Input material: memory CD4+ T cells from PBMCs. Subset in this sample: CD45RA-negative fraction. The receptors were sampled from a man aged 18 to 29 in good health. Some clones in this sample may be carry-over from other donors' samples.

The chain links TRBV7-9 to TRBJ2-7; a weak D match, TRBD2 (5 bases). V was pared by 10 bases and J by 2 bases, with 15 bases between. This CDR3 region has 13 residues. The germline V gene has CDR1 SEHNR and CDR2 FQNEAQ (reference sequence). The CDR3 reads CAIDTRRAYEQYF. The DNA of the CDR3 is TGTGCCATCGATACTAGAAGGGCCTACGAGCAGTACTTC.

The rearrangement links TRBV21-1 to TRBJ2-7; TRBD1 was called by the table and not checked on the DNA. TRBV21-1 has pseudogene status. The CDR3 is made up of 17 amino acids. The DNA of the CDR3 is TGTGCCAGCAGCAAATGGCAGTGGGACAGAGACTCCTACGAGCAGTACTTC. This translates into CASSKWQWDRDSYEQYF.

The J gene is TRBJ2-7, the V gene TRBV11-2; 15 bases fit TRBD2. The CDR3 is made up of 17 amino acids. V lost 4 bases, J lost 2 bases, and 6 bases stayed unmatched. Germline-derived CDR1 and CDR2 are SGHAT and FQNNGV. In DNA form, the CDR3 reads TGTGCCAGCAGCTCCGGGACTAGCGGGAGGAGTCCCTACGAGCAGTACTTC. It specifies CASSSGTSGRSPYEQYF.

The chain combines TRBV7-2 with TRBJ1-2; D gene unclear. Looked up from germline, CDR1 is SGHTA and CDR2 is FQGNSA. Trimming cost V 5 bases and J 4 bases, with 23 bases left between them. This CDR3 has 17 residues. The CDR3 nucleotides are TGTGCCAGCAGCGGGCCCCCGACTAAAGGATCGGGCTATGGCTACACCTTC. It encodes CASSGPPTKGSGYGYTF.

V and J are TRBV4-3 and TRBJ2-7; a possible D gene is TRBD1 (5 bases). Trimming took off 0 bases at V and 2 bases at J, with 14 bases between the two ends. This CDR3 is built from 16 residues. The germline V gene encodes CDR1 LGHNA and CDR2 YSLEER. The CDR3 nucleotides are TGCGCCAGCAGCCAAGATTTGGGGCAGGGAACCTACGAGCAGTACTTC. Its protein is CASSQDLGQGTYEQYF.

V and J are TRBV6-5 and TRBJ2-1; 9 nucleotides line up with TRBD2. From germline, CDR1 is MNHEY and CDR2 SVGAGI. The V segment lost 8 bases and the J segment 4 bases; nucleotides outside the gene matches: 6. The CDR3 covers 14 residues. Here the CDR3 DNA reads TGTGCCAGCTCCGATAGCGGGGGATACAATGAGCAGTTCTTC. Amino acid sequence: CASSDSGGYNEQFF.

The chain couples TRBV6-1 to TRBJ2-2; no clear D. The germline V gene has CDR1 MNHNS and CDR2 SASEGT. The CDR3 consists of 14 residues. The germline V and J ends were trimmed by 7 bases and 0 bases, with 9 bases remaining between them. CDR3 bases: TGTGCCAGCAAGACATCCGCGAACACCGGGGAGCTGTTTTTT. Translation: CASKTSANTGELFF.

The V and J genes are TRBV11-2 and TRBJ2-3, with TRBD1 identical over 9 bases. The germline CDR1 and CDR2 sequences are SGHAT and FQNNGV. This CDR3 spans 13 amino acids. With V trimmed by 5 bases and J by 14 bases, 11 bases remained unmatched. This CDR3 reads CASSTEGQGSRYF. Here the CDR3 DNA reads TGTGCCAGCAGCACAGAAGGACAGGGGTCTAGGTATTTT.

The chain carries TRBV5-1 and TRBJ2-5; 10 bases are a match to TRBD2. This CDR3 has 15 residues. V dropped 2 bases and J dropped 7; count of bases not matched to a gene: 8. CDR1 is SGHRS and CDR2 is YFSETQ in the germline V gene. The CDR3 sequence: CASSLSLAGVGTQYF. Written as DNA, the CDR3 is TGCGCCAGCAGCTTATCTCTAGCGGGAGTTGGGACCCAGTACTTC.

Worth noting for this clone: The sample carries other DNA sequences with the same CDR3. V gene TRBV18 combines with J gene TRBJ2-7; 11 bases match TRBD1. CDR1 is KGHSH and CDR2 is LQKENI in the germline V gene. The V segment lost 2 bases and the J segment 5 bases; nucleotides outside the gene matches: 2. This CDR3 is 14 amino acids long. The chain's CDR3 is CASSPGTGGDEQYF. CDR3 bases: TGTGCCAGCTCACCAGGGACAGGGGGGGACGAGCAGTACTTC.

This clone has just a few counts. The chain carries TRBV4-1 and TRBJ2-2, with a tentative D call TRBD1 (6 bases). The V gene's germline CDR1 is MGHRA and CDR2 YSYEKL. V lost 1 base and J 8 bases, leaving 17 bases between the germline ends. The CDR3 has 16 amino acids. This chain's CDR3 is CASSQVTGRNLGELFF. The CDR3 DNA sequence: TGCGCCAGCAGCCAAGTCACAGGGCGTAATCTGGGGGAGCTGTTTTTT.

As regards this clone: Other DNA sequences within the sample encode an identical CDR3. The gene calls are TRBV27 and TRBJ2-2; D unclear. The germline V and J ends were trimmed by 3 bases and 3 bases, with 8 bases remaining between them. This CDR3 region has 14 residues. The germline gives CDR1 MNHEY, CDR2 SMNVEV (reference sequence). The CDR3 sequence is CASSLDLYTGELFF. As DNA, the CDR3 is TGTGCCAGCAGTTTGGATTTGTACACCGGGGAGCTGTTTTTT.

V usage is TRBV4-3 and J usage is TRBJ2-5; 8 bases are shared with TRBD2. The CDR3 sequence is 16 residues long. With 4 bases clipped from V and 4 bases from J, the junction kept 11 bases outside the gene matches. Germline CDR1 is LGHNA and CDR2 is YSLEER. Here the CDR3 reads CASSRGTPGGGETQYF. As DNA, the CDR3 is TGCGCCAGCAGCCGAGGGACTCCCGGGGGGGGAGAGACCCAGTACTTC.

The chain couples TRBV2 to TRBJ1-5; 8 bases line up with TRBD1. The J segment lost 3 bases and the V segment lost 4 bases, leaving 2 bases of the junction unmatched. Germline V CDR1 and CDR2: SNHLY, FYNNEI. The CDR3 runs to 14 residues. The DNA of the CDR3 is TGTGCCAGCAGTGGACAGGGGACCAATCAGCCCCAGCATTTT. Translated: CASSGQGTNQPQHF.

About this clone itself: Other nucleotide sequences in the sample specify the same CDR3. CDR3 sequence reads: CASSPRTGNTEAFF. CDR3 DNA sequence: TGTGCCAGCAGCCCGCGGACGGGGAACACTGAAGCTTTCTTT. The genes are TRBV9 and TRBJ1-1; D gene uncertain. V lost 4 bases and J lost 1, with 11 bases in between. The V gene's germline CDR1 is SGDLS and CDR2 YYNGEE. The CDR3 extends over 14 amino acids. Combining the CDR3 with reference TRBV9 and TRBJ1-1 gives the whole variable domain DSGVTQTPKHLITATGQRVTLRCSPRSGDLSVYWYQQSLDQGLQFLIQYYNGEERAKGNILERFSAQQFPDLHSELNLSSLELGDSALYFCASSPRTGNTEAFFGQGTRLTVV.

Only one count was recorded for this clone. The chain couples TRBV6-1 to TRBJ1-2; D call uncertain. CDR1 MNHNS and CDR2 SASEGT come from the germline V gene. The CDR3 has 14 amino acids. Trimming stripped 3 bases from V and 5 bases from J, with 13 bases between. CDR3 in DNA: TGTGCCAGCAGTGAGGCCCCCACGGAATATGGCTACACCTTC. This codes for CASSEAPTEYGYTF.

The rearrangement joins TRBV27 to TRBJ2-2, with 12 bases identical to TRBD2. This CDR3 spans 20 amino acids. Trimming removed 0 bases from V and 0 bases from J; junction bases left unmatched: 8. CDR1 is MNHEY, CDR2 SMNVEV, per germline (reference sequence). CDR3: CASSLSTPGLAGSNTGELFF. CDR3 nucleotides: TGTGCCAGCAGTTTATCAACCCCGGGACTAGCGGGCTCGAACACCGGGGAGCTGTTTTTT.

The chain combines TRBV11-2 with TRBJ1-2; D possibly corresponds to TRBD1 (6 bases). Germline CDR1 is SGHAT and CDR2 is FQNNGV. V was trimmed by 5 bases and J by 4 bases, leaving 17 bases between them. The CDR3 runs to 15 residues. CDR3 protein: CASSPQSTGSYGYTF. The CDR3 coding sequence is TGTGCCAGCAGCCCACAAAGTACAGGGTCCTATGGCTACACCTTC.